Presented here are 28 T cell receptor beta chains from one specimen sequenced in a study of shared clonotypes between healthy human individuals. Assay used: immunoSEQ multiplex PCR; TCRdb lists only in-frame clones, some missing. The profile shows over a million clones, roughly 95% of them singletons. Sequenced input: naive CD4+ T cells sorted from blood. Subset defined: CD45RA+ positively selected. The origin of the receptors is a man aged 25-40 years in good health.

The chain employs TRBV28 and TRBJ2-5; the D is unclear. Germline loops: CDR1 MDHEN, CDR2 SYDVKM. This CDR3 comprises 14 residues. The germline V and J ends were trimmed by 4 bases and 5 bases, with 14 bases remaining between them. CDR3 DNA: TGTGCCAGCAGTTCGCCGGGCTCTGAGGAGACCCAGTACTTC. This sequence encodes CASSSPGSEETQYF.

This chain links TRBV9 with TRBJ1-2, with 10 bases that match TRBD1. The CDR3 totals 14 residues. Looked up from germline, CDR1 is SGDLS and CDR2 is YYNGEE. Trimming removed 5 bases from V and 5 bases from J; junction bases left unmatched: 6. The CDR3 DNA follows: TGTGCCAGCAGTCAGACAGGGGGCTTATATGGCTACACCTTC. Amino acid sequence: CASSQTGGLYGYTF.

In this sample, this clone turned up once. This rearrangement joins TRBV29-1 to TRBJ2-3, with D hard to call. CDR3 length: 12 amino acids. The ends were cut back, 2 bases at V and 4 bases at J, with 7 bases in the middle. Germline values: CDR1 SQVTM, CDR2 ANQGSEA. CDR3 bases: TGCAGCGTTGAAAGGTCGGCAGATACGCAGTATTTT. This codes for CSVERSADTQYF.

This chain joins TRBV5-1 and TRBJ1-4; D gene ambiguous. The germline V and J ends were trimmed by 0 bases and 5 bases, with 8 bases remaining between them. Germline-derived CDR1 and CDR2 are SGHRS and YFSETQ. This CDR3 region has 14 residues. CDR3 in amino acids: CASSLVAENEKLFF. CDR3 nucleotides: TGCGCCAGCAGCTTGGTTGCAGAGAATGAAAAACTGTTTTTT.

The chain joins TRBV4-1 to TRBJ2-7; 7 bases align to TRBD2. CDR1 and CDR2 from the germline V gene are MGHRA and YSYEKL. Losses at the gene ends were 4 bases for V and 2 bases for J; bases not matched to a gene: 14. The CDR3 length is 17 residues. The CDR3 protein is CASSLRTIAGSTYEQYF. In DNA, the CDR3 is TGCGCCAGCAGCCTCAGGACCATAGCGGGCTCTACCTACGAGCAGTACTTC.

The chain couples TRBV5-1 to TRBJ2-3; 8 bases fit TRBD2. J was trimmed by 3 bases and V by 6 bases; bases with no gene match: 6. CDR1 and CDR2 (germline): SGHRS, YFSETQ. The CDR3 totals 14 residues. CDR3 in DNA: TGCGCCAGCACCACGGGGGGGGCAACAGATACGCAGTATTTT. It translates to CASTTGGATDTQYF.

The gene calls are TRBV30 and TRBJ1-1, with a possible D match to TRBD1 (5 bases). Germline V gene lookup returns CDR1 GTSNPN and CDR2 SVGIG (reference sequence). Trimming shortened V by 3 bases and J by 0 bases, and 14 bases separated the two germline ends. The length of the CDR3 is 15 residues. CDR3 region: CAWSPTTAMNTEAFF. The CDR3 DNA sequence: TGTGCCTGGAGCCCCACGACAGCCATGAACACTGAAGCTTTCTTT.

The chain couples TRBV9 to TRBJ2-1; 9 nucleotides align to TRBD2. Germline CDR1 and CDR2: SGDLS and YYNGEE. Losses at the gene ends were 5 bases for V and 0 bases for J; bases not matched to a gene: 6. The CDR3 has 16 amino acids. The CDR3 spells CASSWTSDSSYNEQFF. CDR3 nucleotides: TGTGCCAGCAGTTGGACTAGCGATAGCTCCTACAATGAGCAGTTCTTC. Together with reference TRBV9 and TRBJ2-1, the CDR3 gives the full variable domain: DSGVTQTPKHLITATGQRVTLRCSPRSGDLSVYWYQQSLDQGLQFLIQYYNGEERAKGNILERFSAQQFPDLHSELNLSSLELGDSALYFCASSWTSDSSYNEQFFGPGTRLTVL.

The chain combines TRBV5-4 with TRBJ2-5; D is unresolved. The CDR3 consists of 13 residues. Trimming shortened V by 5 bases and J by 2 bases, and 10 bases separated the two germline ends. The germline gives CDR1 SGHNT, CDR2 YYREEE (reference sequence). This CDR3 is CASRSWQQETQYF. In DNA, the CDR3 is TGTGCCAGCAGGTCTTGGCAGCAAGAGACCCAGTACTTC.

The V and J genes are TRBV4-1 and TRBJ1-4, with 7 positions matching TRBD1. CDR1 and CDR2 from the germline V gene are MGHRA and YSYEKL. The V and J ends lost 4 bases and 9 bases, in that order; junction bases with no gene match: 5. CDR3 size: 13 residues. The CDR3 loop is CASSPQGRQKLFF. The CDR3 coding sequence is TGCGCCAGCAGCCCACAGGGGAGGCAAAAACTGTTTTTT.

This rearrangement joins TRBV28 to TRBJ1-3; D uncertain. The CDR3 is made up of 16 amino acids. Germline CDR1 and CDR2: MDHEN and SYDVKM. Trimming cost V 3 bases and J 4 bases, with 16 bases left between them. CDR3 in DNA: TGTGCCAGCAGTTTGATTCTCCGGCGAGAAGGAAACACCATATATTTT. This encodes CASSLILRREGNTIYF.

This chain uses TRBV27 with TRBJ2-7, with TRBD2 identical over 12 bases. Trimming took 2 bases from V and 6 from J; bases not matched to a gene: 2. This CDR3 spans 14 amino acids. Germline V gene lookup returns CDR1 MNHEY and CDR2 SMNVEV (reference sequence). The CDR3 loop reads CASSLASGRAEQYF. CDR3 coding DNA: TGTGCCAGCAGTTTAGCTAGCGGGAGGGCCGAGCAGTACTTC.

The sample holds one count of this clone. The gene calls are TRBV9 and TRBJ2-7, with 7 nucleotides matching TRBD1. After removal of 4 bases from V and 4 bases from J, the junction contained 11 bases not matched to a gene. Germline CDR1 and CDR2: SGDLS and YYNGEE. The CDR3 has 15 amino acids. For the CDR3, the DNA is TGTGCCAGCAGCATCGGACAGGCCGTCGAGTACGAGCAGTACTTC. As protein: CASSIGQAVEYEQYF.

As concerns this clone: Different DNA sequences within this sample yield the same CDR3. J is TRBJ1-1 and V is TRBV5-1; the D gene is possibly TRBD1 (5 bases). This CDR3 contains 14 residues. Trimming shortened V by 4 bases and J by 0 bases, and 10 bases separated the two germline ends. Germline V lookup: CDR1 SGHRS, CDR2 YFSETQ. CDR3 DNA sequence: TGCGCCAGCAGCCCTAGGGGTATGAACACTGAAGCTTTCTTT. Translation: CASSPRGMNTEAFF.

This chain links TRBV6-5 with TRBJ2-7; D remains unclear. With 5 bases removed from V and 4 bases from J, the gap between germline ends came to 9 bases. Germline loops: CDR1 MNHEY, CDR2 SVGAGI. The CDR3 is 12 residues long. The CDR3 protein is CASSQPTYEQYF. CDR3 sequence (DNA): TGTGCCAGCAGTCAGCCCACTTACGAGCAGTACTTC.

This chain links TRBV11-2 with TRBJ2-1, with 13 bases that match TRBD2. Germline CDR1 is SGHAT and CDR2 is FQNNGV. The CDR3 covers 17 residues. With V trimmed by 4 bases and J by 0 bases, 3 bases remained unmatched. CDR3 loop: CASSSWTSGSSYNEQFF. In nucleotides, the CDR3 is TGTGCCAGCAGCTCCTGGACTAGCGGGAGCTCCTACAATGAGCAGTTCTTC.

This clone was found once. CDR3: CASSPSGLAAGSGELFF. The CDR3 bases are TGTGCCAGCTCACCATCCGGACTAGCTGCGGGAAGCGGGGAGCTGTTTTTT. The chain is built from TRBV18 and TRBJ2-2; 8 bases match TRBD2. The J segment lost 7 bases and the V segment lost 2 bases, leaving 12 bases of the junction unmatched. Germline CDR1 reads KGHSH; CDR2 reads LQKENI. The length of the CDR3 is 17 residues. The full variable domain, completed using reference TRBV18 and TRBJ2-2, is NAGVMQNPRHLVRRRGQEARLRCSPMKGHSHVYWYRQLPEEGLKFMVYLQKENIIDESGMPKERFSAEFPKEGPSILRIQQVVRGDSAAYFCASSPSGLAAGSGELFFGEGSRLTVL.

The sample holds a few counts of this clone. At the DNA level, this CDR3 is encoded by other sequences in the same sample as well. The chain combines TRBV7-9 with TRBJ1-5, with unresolved D. Germline V gene data show CDR1 as SEHNR and CDR2 as FQNEAQ (reference sequence). V was clipped by 3 bases and J by 0 bases, with 6 bases between them. The CDR3 loop spans 14 amino acids. DNA for the CDR3: TGTGCCAGCAGCTTGGACGGTAGCAATCAGCCCCAGCATTTT. Translation gives CASSLDGSNQPQHF.

This chain's CDR3 is CASSKTSRNEQFF. CDR3 sequence (DNA): TGTGCCAGCAGTAAGACTAGTCGTAATGAGCAGTTCTTC. The gene calls are TRBV6-6 and TRBJ2-1; perhaps TRBD2 as D (6 bases). V lost 5 bases and J 7 bases, leaving 12 bases between the germline ends. Germline values: CDR1 MNHNY, CDR2 SVGAGI (reference sequence). The CDR3 has 13 residues.

The rearrangement uses TRBV21-1 and TRBJ1-1. TRBV21-1 is classified as a pseudogene. The CDR3 is 14 amino acids. This chain's CDR3 is CASSKARGDTEAFF. CDR3 in DNA: TGTGCCAGCAGCAAAGCGAGGGGCGACACTGAAGCTTTCTTT.

The chain is built from TRBV5-1 and TRBJ2-5; a weak D match, TRBD2 (6 bases). V shed 6 bases and J shed 2 bases, with 14 bases lying between them. This CDR3 has 14 amino acids. CDR1 is SGHRS and CDR2 is YFSETQ in the germline V gene. The CDR3 sequence is CASNAAGRQETQYF. The DNA of the CDR3 is TGCGCCAGCAACGCAGCGGGTCGGCAAGAGACCCAGTACTTC. The full variable domain, its missing parts supplied by reference TRBV5-1 and TRBJ2-5, is KAGVTQTPRYLIKTRGQQVTLSCSPISGHRSVSWYQQTPGQGLQFLFEYFSETQRNKGNFPGRFSGRQFSNSRSEMNVSTLELGDSALYLCASNAAGRQETQYFGPGTRLLVL.

The chain carries TRBV6-4 and TRBJ2-3, with TRBD2 matching 7 bases. V gave up 2 bases and J gave up 1 base; unmatched junction bases: 0. This CDR3 has 14 amino acids. Germline assignment: CDR1 MRHNA and CDR2 SNTAGT. As DNA, the CDR3 is TGTGCCAGCAGTGACGCGGGAGGCACAGATACGCAGTATTTT. It is translated as CASSDAGGTDTQYF.

The chain combines TRBV2 with TRBJ2-2; TRBD2 matches 7 bases. This CDR3 spans 16 amino acids. V gave up 5 bases and J gave up 2 bases; unmatched junction bases: 8. CDR1 is SNHLY, CDR2 FYNNEI, per germline. The CDR3: CASSPPGGRNTGELFF. The CDR3 DNA reads as TGTGCCAGCAGTCCGCCGGGAGGCCGTAACACCGGGGAGCTGTTTTTT.

This chain links TRBV18 with TRBJ2-1, with TRBD1 as a possible D gene (5 bases). V was pared by 8 bases and J by 0 bases, with 23 bases between. The CDR3 is 18 amino acids. Germline CDR1 is KGHSH and CDR2 is LQKENI. Written as DNA, the CDR3 is TGTGCCAGCACAATAAGGGGATTGCCGCCAGCCTCCTACAATGAGCAGTTCTTC. Residues: CASTIRGLPPASYNEQFF.

A single count supports this clone. The gene calls are TRBV15 and TRBJ2-1, with unresolved D. The CDR3 totals 13 residues. With 2 bases removed from V and 7 bases from J, the gap between germline ends came to 9 bases. Germline assignment: CDR1 LNHNV and CDR2 YYDKDF (reference sequence). This chain's CDR3 is CATSRLAMNEQFF. The CDR3 bases are TGTGCCACCAGCAGACTGGCGATGAATGAGCAGTTCTTC.

This rearrangement joins TRBV12-1 to TRBJ2-6; TRBD2, the table's D call, was not compared with the DNA. TRBV12-1 is a pseudogene locus. The CDR3 is 17 amino acids. CDR3 residues: CAKSVAGGYRWANVLTF. The CDR3, as DNA: TGTGCCAAATCTGTCGCGGGAGGGTATAGGTGGGCCAACGTCCTGACTTTC.

The gene calls are TRBV27 and TRBJ2-7; 8 positions match TRBD1. The CDR3 runs 13 residues. The germline V gene has CDR1 MNHEY and CDR2 SMNVEV (reference sequence). Trimming cost V 8 bases and J 1 base; bases outside gene matches: 4. In nucleotides, the CDR3 is TGTGCCAGCGCCAGGGGGCGGTCCTACGAGCAGTACTTC. It translates to CASARGRSYEQYF.

The chain's CDR3 is CASSYSTGGFTDTQYF. The DNA of the CDR3 is TGTGCCAGCAGTTACTCGACAGGGGGGTTCACAGATACGCAGTATTTT. V is TRBV6-5 and J is TRBJ2-3; 9 bases are shared with TRBD1. The trim removed 0 bases at V and 2 bases at J, leaving 3 bases unmatched. Germline V CDR1 and CDR2: MNHEY, SVGAGI. The CDR3 totals 16 residues.